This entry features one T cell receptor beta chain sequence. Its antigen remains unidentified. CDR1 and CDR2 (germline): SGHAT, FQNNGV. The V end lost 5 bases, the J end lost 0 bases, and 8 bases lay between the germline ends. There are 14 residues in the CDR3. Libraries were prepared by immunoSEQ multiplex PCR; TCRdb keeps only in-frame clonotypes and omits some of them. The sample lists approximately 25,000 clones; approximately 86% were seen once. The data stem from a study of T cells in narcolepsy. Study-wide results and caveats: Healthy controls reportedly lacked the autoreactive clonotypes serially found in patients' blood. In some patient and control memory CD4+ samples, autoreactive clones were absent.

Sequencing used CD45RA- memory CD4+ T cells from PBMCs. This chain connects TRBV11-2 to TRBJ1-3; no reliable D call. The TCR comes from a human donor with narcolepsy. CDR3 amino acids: CASSPTGSGNTIYF. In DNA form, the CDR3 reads TGTGCCAGCAGCCCGACTGGCTCTGGAAACACCATATATTTT.